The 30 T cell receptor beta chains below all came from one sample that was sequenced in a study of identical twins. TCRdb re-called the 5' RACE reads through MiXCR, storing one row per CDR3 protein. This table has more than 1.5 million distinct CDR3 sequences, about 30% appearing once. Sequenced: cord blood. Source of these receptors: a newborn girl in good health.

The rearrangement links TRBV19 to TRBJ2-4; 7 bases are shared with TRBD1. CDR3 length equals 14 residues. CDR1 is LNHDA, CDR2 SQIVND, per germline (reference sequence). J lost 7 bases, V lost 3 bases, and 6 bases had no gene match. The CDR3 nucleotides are TGTGCCAGTAGTATCAACAGGGGTCCCAACATTCAGTACTTC. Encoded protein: CASSINRGPNIQYF.

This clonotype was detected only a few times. Written as DNA, the CDR3 is TGCGCCAGCAGCCAAGGACAGCCGTCTAACTATGGCTACACCTTC. It specifies CASSQGQPSNYGYTF. This sequence joins TRBV4-1 and TRBJ1-2; TRBD1 might be the D (5 bases). There are 15 residues in the CDR3. V lost 1 base and J lost 0, with 9 bases in between. CDR1 MGHRA and CDR2 YSYEKL come from the germline V gene.

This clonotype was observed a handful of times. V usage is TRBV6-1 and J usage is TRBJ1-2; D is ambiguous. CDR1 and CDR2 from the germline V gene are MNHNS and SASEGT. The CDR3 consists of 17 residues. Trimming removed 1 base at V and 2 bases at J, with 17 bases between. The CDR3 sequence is CASSEVSFRGYNYGYTF. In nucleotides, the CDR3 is TGTGCCAGCAGTGAAGTGTCGTTTCGGGGTTACAACTATGGCTACACCTTC.

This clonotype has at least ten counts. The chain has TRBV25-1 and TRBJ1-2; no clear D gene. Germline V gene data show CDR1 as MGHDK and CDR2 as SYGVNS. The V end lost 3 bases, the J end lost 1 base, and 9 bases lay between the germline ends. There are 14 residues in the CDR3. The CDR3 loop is CASSDLDINYGYTF. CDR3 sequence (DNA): TGTGCCAGCAGTGACCTAGACATTAACTATGGCTACACCTTC.

The CDR3 DNA reads as TGTGCCAGCACCAAAATTGGGCTGGGACGGACCTACGAGCAGTACTTC. As protein: CASTKIGLGRTYEQYF. This chain links TRBV27 with TRBJ2-7; D could derive from TRBD1 or TRBD2 (5 bases each). Germline V gene data show CDR1 as MNHEY and CDR2 as SMNVEV (reference sequence). This CDR3 has 16 residues. Trimming left V 7 bases short and J 2 bases short, with 21 bases between.

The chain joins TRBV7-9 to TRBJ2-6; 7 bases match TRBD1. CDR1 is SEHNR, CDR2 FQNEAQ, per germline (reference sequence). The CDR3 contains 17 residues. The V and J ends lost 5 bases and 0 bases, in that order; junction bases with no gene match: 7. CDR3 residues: CASSRQGVISGANVLTF. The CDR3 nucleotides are TGTGCCAGCAGCCGACAGGGAGTAATCTCTGGGGCCAACGTCCTGACTTTC.

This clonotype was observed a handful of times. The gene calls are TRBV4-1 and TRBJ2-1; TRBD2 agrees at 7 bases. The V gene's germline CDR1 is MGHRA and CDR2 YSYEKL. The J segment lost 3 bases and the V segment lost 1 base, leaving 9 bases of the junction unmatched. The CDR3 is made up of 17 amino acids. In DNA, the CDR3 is TGCGCCAGCAGCCAAGCACCCGCGGGGGTCGACTACAATGAGCAGTTCTTC. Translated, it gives CASSQAPAGVDYNEQFF.

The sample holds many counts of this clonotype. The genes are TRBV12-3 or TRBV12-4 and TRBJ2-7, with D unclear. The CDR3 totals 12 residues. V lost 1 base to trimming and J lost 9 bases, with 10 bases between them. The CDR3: CASSLDPRRQYF. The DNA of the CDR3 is TGTGCCAGCAGTTTAGACCCCCGGAGGCAGTACTTC.

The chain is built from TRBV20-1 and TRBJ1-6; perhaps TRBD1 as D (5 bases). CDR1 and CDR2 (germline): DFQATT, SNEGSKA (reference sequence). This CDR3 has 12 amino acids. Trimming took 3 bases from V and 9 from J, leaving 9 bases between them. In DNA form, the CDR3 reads TGCAGTGCTAGTCGACAGCTTTCACCCCTCCACTTT. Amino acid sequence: CSASRQLSPLHF.

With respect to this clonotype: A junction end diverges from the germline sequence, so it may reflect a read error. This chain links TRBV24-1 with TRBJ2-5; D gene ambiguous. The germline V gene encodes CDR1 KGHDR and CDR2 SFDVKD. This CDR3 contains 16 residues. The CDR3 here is CVTSDLNPAAQGTQYF. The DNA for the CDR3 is TGTGTCACCAGTGATTTGAACCCGGCAGCCCAAGGGACCCAGTACTTC.

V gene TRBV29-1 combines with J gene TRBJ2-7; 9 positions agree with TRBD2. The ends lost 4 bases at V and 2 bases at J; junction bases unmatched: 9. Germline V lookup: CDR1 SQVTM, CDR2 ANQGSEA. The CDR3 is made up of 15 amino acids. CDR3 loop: CSVVPGLADTYEQYF. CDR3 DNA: TGCAGCGTTGTCCCGGGACTAGCTGATACCTACGAGCAGTACTTC.

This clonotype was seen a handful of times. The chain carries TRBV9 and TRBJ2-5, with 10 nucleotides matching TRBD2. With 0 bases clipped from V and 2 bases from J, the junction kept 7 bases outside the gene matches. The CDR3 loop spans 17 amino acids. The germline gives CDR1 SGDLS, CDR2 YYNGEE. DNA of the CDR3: TGTGCCAGCAGCGTAGTGCCTAGCGGGAGTTGGCAAGAGACCCAGTACTTC. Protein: CASSVVPSGSWQETQYF.

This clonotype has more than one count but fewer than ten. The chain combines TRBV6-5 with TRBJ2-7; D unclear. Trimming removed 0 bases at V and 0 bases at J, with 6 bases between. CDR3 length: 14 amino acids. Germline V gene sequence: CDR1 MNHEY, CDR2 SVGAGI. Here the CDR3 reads CASSYSHSSYEQYF. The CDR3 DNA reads TGTGCCAGCAGTTACTCCCACTCCTCCTACGAGCAGTACTTC.

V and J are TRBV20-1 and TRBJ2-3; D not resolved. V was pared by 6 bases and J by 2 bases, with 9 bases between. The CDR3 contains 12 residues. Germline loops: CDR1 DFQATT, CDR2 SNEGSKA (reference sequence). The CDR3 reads CSALVFTDTQYF. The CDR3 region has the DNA TGCAGTGCCCTGGTTTTCACAGATACGCAGTATTTT.

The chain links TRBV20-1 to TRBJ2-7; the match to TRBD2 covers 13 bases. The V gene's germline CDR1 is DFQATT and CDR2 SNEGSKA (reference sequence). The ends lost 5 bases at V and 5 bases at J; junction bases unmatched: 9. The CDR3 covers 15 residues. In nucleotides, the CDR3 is TGCAGTGCTCCCTTCAGACTAGCGGGAGGCCACGAGCAGTACTTC. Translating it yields CSAPFRLAGGHEQYF.

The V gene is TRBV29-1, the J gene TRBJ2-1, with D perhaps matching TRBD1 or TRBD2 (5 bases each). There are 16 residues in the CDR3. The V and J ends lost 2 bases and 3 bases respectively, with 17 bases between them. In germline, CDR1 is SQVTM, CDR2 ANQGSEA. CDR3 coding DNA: TGCAGCGTTGAATGGGGCGGCCCGGGGAACTACAATGAGCAGTTCTTC. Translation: CSVEWGGPGNYNEQFF.

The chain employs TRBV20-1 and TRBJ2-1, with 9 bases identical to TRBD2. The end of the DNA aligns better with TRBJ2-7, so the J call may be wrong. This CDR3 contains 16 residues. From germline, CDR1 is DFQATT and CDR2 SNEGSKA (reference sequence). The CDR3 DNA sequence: TGCAGTGCTAGCTCGGCGGGAGGGCTTCGGTCCAATGAGCAGTACTTC. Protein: CSASSAGGLRSNEQYF.

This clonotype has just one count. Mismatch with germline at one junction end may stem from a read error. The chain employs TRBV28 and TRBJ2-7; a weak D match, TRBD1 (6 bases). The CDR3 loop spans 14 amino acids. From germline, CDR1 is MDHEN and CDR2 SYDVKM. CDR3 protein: CAGSPNRVSHEQYF. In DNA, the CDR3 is TGTGCCGGCAGCCCAAACAGGGTGAGCCACGAGCAGTACTTC.

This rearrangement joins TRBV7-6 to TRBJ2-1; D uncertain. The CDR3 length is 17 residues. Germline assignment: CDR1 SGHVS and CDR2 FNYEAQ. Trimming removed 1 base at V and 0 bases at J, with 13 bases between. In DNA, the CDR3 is TGTGCCAGCAGCTTAGTTTCGGACCGGACCTCCTACAATGAGCAGTTCTTC. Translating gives CASSLVSDRTSYNEQFF.

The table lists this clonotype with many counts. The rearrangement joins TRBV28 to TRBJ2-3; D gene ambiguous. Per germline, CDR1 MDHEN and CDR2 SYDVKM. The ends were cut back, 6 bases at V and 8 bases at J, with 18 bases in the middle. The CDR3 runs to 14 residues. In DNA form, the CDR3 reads TGTGCCAGCAGCCGGACCCCCGCCGTCGGTACGCAGTATTTT. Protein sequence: CASSRTPAVGTQYF.

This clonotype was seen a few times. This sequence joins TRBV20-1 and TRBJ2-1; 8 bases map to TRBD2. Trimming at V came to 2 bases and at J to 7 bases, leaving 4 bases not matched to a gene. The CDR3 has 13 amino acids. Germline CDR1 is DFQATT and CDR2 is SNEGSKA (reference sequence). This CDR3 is CSARQAGANEQFF. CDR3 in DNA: TGCAGTGCTAGACAAGCGGGGGCTAATGAGCAGTTCTTC.

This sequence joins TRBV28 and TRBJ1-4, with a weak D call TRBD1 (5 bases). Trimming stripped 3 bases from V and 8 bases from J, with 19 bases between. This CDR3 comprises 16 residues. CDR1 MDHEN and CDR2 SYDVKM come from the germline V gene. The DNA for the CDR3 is TGTGCCAGCAGTTTGTTCTCGGGACGGTTTAAGGAAAAACTGTTTTTT. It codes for CASSLFSGRFKEKLFF.

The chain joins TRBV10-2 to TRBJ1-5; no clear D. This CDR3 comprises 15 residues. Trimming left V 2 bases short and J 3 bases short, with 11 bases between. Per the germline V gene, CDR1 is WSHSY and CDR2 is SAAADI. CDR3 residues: CASSETPRDNQPQHF. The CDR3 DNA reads TGCGCCAGCAGTGAGACACCCCGGGACAATCAGCCCCAGCATTTT.

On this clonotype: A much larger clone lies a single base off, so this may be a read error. The CDR3 here is CASSLAGQGAYNEQYF. The CDR3 DNA is TGTGCCAGCAGCTTAGCTGGACAGGGGGCGTACAATGAGCAGTACTTC. The V gene is TRBV7-9, the J gene TRBJ2-1; TRBD1 matches at 11 bases. The end of the DNA is better explained by TRBJ2-7, so the J call may be wrong. Germline V gives CDR1 SEHNR, CDR2 FQNEAQ (reference sequence). The CDR3 extends over 16 amino acids.

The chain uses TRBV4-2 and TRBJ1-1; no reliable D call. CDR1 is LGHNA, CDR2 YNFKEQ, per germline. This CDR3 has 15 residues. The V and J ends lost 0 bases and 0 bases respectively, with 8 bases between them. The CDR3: CASSQDESMNTEAFF. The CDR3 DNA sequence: TGTGCCAGCAGCCAAGATGAATCCATGAACACTGAAGCTTTCTTT.

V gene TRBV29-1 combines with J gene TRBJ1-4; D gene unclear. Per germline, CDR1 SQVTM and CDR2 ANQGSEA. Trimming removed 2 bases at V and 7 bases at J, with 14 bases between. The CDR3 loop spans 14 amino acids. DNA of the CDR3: TGCAGCGTTGAAACCCCGGCGGGAAGTGAAAAACTGTTTTTT. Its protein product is CSVETPAGSEKLFF.

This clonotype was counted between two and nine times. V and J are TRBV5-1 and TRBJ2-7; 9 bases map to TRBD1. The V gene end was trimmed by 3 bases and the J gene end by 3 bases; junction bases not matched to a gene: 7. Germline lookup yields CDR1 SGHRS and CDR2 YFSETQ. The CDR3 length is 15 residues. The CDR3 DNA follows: TGCGCCAGCAGCTCCGGGACAGGGTTCAACTACGAGCAGTACTTC. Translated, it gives CASSSGTGFNYEQYF.

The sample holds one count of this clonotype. CDR3 DNA sequence: TGCGCCAGCTGCATCCGGGGAGAGACCGGGGAGCTGTTTTTT. This gives the protein CASCIRGETGELFF. The chain has TRBV5-1 and TRBJ2-2, with a possible D match to TRBD2 (5 bases). V lost 7 bases and J 5 bases, leaving 15 bases between the germline ends. The V gene's germline CDR1 is SGHRS and CDR2 YFSETQ. The CDR3 length is 14 residues.

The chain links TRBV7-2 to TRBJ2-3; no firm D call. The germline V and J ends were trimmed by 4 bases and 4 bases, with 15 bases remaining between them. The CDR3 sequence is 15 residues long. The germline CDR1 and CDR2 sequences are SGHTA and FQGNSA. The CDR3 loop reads CASSSVRMTSDTQYF. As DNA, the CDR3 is TGTGCCAGCAGCTCCGTTCGAATGACGTCAGATACGCAGTATTTT.

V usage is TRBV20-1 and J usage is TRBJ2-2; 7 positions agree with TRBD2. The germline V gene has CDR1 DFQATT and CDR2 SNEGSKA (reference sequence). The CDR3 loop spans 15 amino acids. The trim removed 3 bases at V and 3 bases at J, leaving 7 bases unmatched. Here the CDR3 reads CSARPSSGDTGELFF. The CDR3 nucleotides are TGCAGTGCTAGGCCATCTAGCGGAGACACCGGGGAGCTGTTTTTT.